This entry features one T cell receptor (beta chain) sequence. The CDR3 contains 15 residues. V dropped 3 bases and J dropped 3 bases, with 15 bases sitting between them. CDR1 is LGHDT and CDR2 is YNNKEL in the germline V gene (reference sequence). The data belong to a study of blood T cell repertoires in COVID-19. As for the study in general: T cells, B-cell-depleted T cells, or PBMCs provided the cDNA or gDNA that served as material.

Some clones are missing from TCRdb's copy, which holds only in-frame ones; the method was immunoSEQ multiplex PCR. The profile covers approximately 66,000 clones, with around 84% appearing a single time and over 6% taken by the ten largest. J is TRBJ2-7 and V is TRBV3-1 (or the pseudogene TRBV3-2), with a weak D call TRBD1 (6 bases). The sequence was collected from a man between 45 and 60 years old with active COVID-19. The sequenced material came from peripheral blood. The CDR3 DNA reads TGTGCCAGCAGCCAGGGACACACCAAGAACTACGAGCAGTACTTC. Translated: CASSQGHTKNYEQYF.